The entry below gives a single T cell receptor (beta chain) sequence along with its context. There are many counts of this clonotype. Its target antigen remains unknown. No base quality information exists; no much larger clone differs at one position. The source of the sample is a study of naive and memory T cell subsets (TCRdb year 2017). Some background on the complete study: An open-source, UMI-based TCR alpha and beta sequencing pipeline was applied to sorted naive and memory peripheral blood T cell subsets. RNA was DNase-treated and reverse transcribed with TCR constant-region primers, mostly using SuperScript III. The results of the functional CMV T cell responses matched the IgG serology results in every case. Summary of the overall study and its limitations: Each clonotype was defined as a single alpha or beta chain sequence rather than as a paired alpha/beta receptor. In both CD4 and CD8 cells, a rise in Gini index and a fall in Shannon and inverse Simpson diversity were observed from naive through CM, EM and EMRA. A power law was followed by TCR abundance, with an exponent that differed between naive and memory subsets but was consistent across the three individuals. RNA-based TCR counts may be influenced by expression changes linked to T cell activation and differentiation. After error correction, over 85% of naive TCR sequences appeared only once, giving much steeper abundance distributions than memory subsets. The repertoire findings for the naive and memory subsets could not be validated against a ground truth, as none was available.

From the second PCR step onward, the TCR alpha chain libraries and the TCR beta chain libraries were amplified separately. Donor CMV status was determined by IFNgamma production from CD4+ T cells after overnight stimulation of fresh PBMCs with CMV viral lysate. CD4 T cells were positively selected with Miltenyi beads, followed by positive selection of CD8 T cells from the CD4-negative fraction. After staining for CD3, CD4, CD8, CD45RA, CD27 and a live/dead dye, cells were sorted on a BD Aria II into four subsets based on CD45RA and CD27. A few healthy volunteers provided blood, and the blood of each volunteer was split into CD4 and CD8 T cells and then into four differentiation subsets. Approximately 120 ml of peripheral blood was taken from each donor, and PBMC were separated by density-gradient centrifugation on Ficoll-Paque PLUS. Sorted cells were lysed in RLT buffer, and RNA was extracted with a Qiagen RNeasy kit and stored at -80°C.

For CDR1 and CDR2, the germline V gene (reference sequence) lists LNHDA and SQIVND. Germline trimming: 9 bases from V, 7 bases from J; junction bases outside gene matches: 10. Measured from the cysteine to the phenylalanine, the CDR3 is 15 residues long. The entry retains the CDR3 DNA only, 45 bases that are in frame from base 1. The library was produced with UMI-ligation and nested PCR. An equimolar mix of two oligonucleotides covering both TRBC1 and TRBC2 was used as the beta constant-region primer. A single-stranded oligonucleotide bearing the SP2 primer plus a 12-nucleotide UMI was ligated onto the 3' end of the cDNA by T4 RNA ligase 1. The ligated cDNA went through four rounds of PCR with nested alpha and beta constant-region primers together with the SP2 primer. Incubation of the ligation reaction was carried out at 16 degrees C for about 20-25 hours. To avoid over-amplification, PCR2 was usually performed as a SYBR Green qPCR and halted once a predetermined threshold was reached. Every purification after the first one was done using Agencourt AMPure XP magnetic beads. Libraries were quantified by Qubit and checked on a TapeStation, where a main peak was expected near 650 bp. Sequencing of the pooled libraries was done on an Illumina MiSeq using v2 2x251 paired-end kits, which typically yielded roughly 0.95-2.2 million reads per sample. Each sample library was pooled at roughly 4.4 nM, and about 4.5-7% PhiX was included to improve cluster recognition. The original methods were these. FASTQ reads processed by Demultiplexor were assigned V and J genes by Decombinator through tag matching that tolerated a single base-pair mismatch. Collapsinator relied on UMIs to fix sequencing errors as well as frequency errors caused by PCR heterogeneity. CDR3Translator translated TCRs and extracted CDR3s from the conserved cysteine to the FGXG phenylalanine, flagging non-productive sequences. Gini, Shannon entropy and inverse Simpson indices were computed after subsampling the repertoires to the same number of UMI-defined TCRs. Within the linear range, a power law was fitted to clonotype abundance distributions using maximum likelihood. Similar UMI counts, unique TCR numbers and clonal distributions were obtained with the pipeline and with MIGEC on one naive CD8 sample. The repertoires were searched for 5,500 to 8,000 CMV-associated CDR3 sequences that had been compiled from VDJdb and a published dataset. TCRdb's own reprocessing of the public reads used fastp at Q25 and MiXCR and kept productive beta chains. Rows matching on CDR3 protein sequence are summarized as one entry with the most common DNA and genes. TCRdb's processing, not the authors', yielded these V and J calls. Counted in this sample were roughly 98,000 distinct CDR3 sequences; around 7% of them appeared once. Together, the top ten hold 1.6% of the sample.

The chain employs TRBV19 and TRBJ2-1; 12 bases in between match TRBD2. The receptor comes from a human donor in good health. Sequenced: central memory CD4+ T cells from blood. Read against the paper, the sample's cell subset or site label means: central memory, CD45RA- CD27+. The CDR3 corresponds to CASTSPTSGRNEQFF. The DNA reads TGTGCCAGCACCTCCCCGACTAGCGGGAGAAATGAGCAGTTCTTC.